Included here is one T cell receptor beta chain sequence, with context. Its antigen is currently not known. One base away there is no much larger clone; base qualities are not given. The library was made by the immunoSEQ multiplex PCR assay. For the multiplex PCR, a mixture combining 60 forward primers for TCR Vbeta segments and 13 reverse primers for TCR Jbeta segments was used. A multiplex PCR assay on genomic DNA amplified the CDR3 region of rearranged TCR beta genes. On the Illumina HiSeq System, the amplified TCR beta libraries were sequenced as 87-base-pair reads. In the authors' own workflow: Across the 640 or so repertoires, a later analysis counted 75 million to 90 million unique TCR beta chains, some 11 million of which were shared by at least two donors. Raw reads were error-corrected and collapsed into unique sequences with a nearest-neighbor algorithm that merged closely related sequences to remove PCR and sequencing errors. V, D and J gene segments were assigned by aligning CDR3 sequences to IMGT reference sequences. For a sequence to be retained, at least a six-nucleotide match to both a V gene segment and a J gene segment was required. A rearrangement counted as productive if the CDR3 had no stop codons and remained in frame with V and J, and every other rearrangement counted as non-productive. CDR3 was defined by IMGT convention, running from the second conserved V-encoded cysteine to the conserved J-encoded phenylalanine. The earlier analysis of 587 of the donors excluded any sequence lacking an unambiguous match to a single V gene segment. In an earlier analysis of approximately 560 of the donors, a V segment was called functional when productive rearrangements were above 56.7%, and segregating when the standard deviation between donors exceeded 5%. A statistical classification framework was built to diagnose cytomegalovirus status from the catalog of TCR beta chain sequences. In a later analysis, TCR nucleotide sequences were compared against IMGT/GENE-DB human TR gene sequences so that V and J genes could be assigned. Using the TCRdist pipeline, a later analysis assigned CDR3 sequences along with most-parsimonious VDJ recombination scenarios. In a later analysis, each TCR beta chain was defined by its CDR3 amino acid sequence together with its V-gene family, and reads lacking a unique V-gene family were excluded. A later analysis removed over 500 highly shared, low-generation-probability nucleotide sequences to deal with suspected cross-contamination and a sequencing artifact. In a later analysis, a clonal expansion index for each public chain was calculated from normalized within-repertoire ranks of inferred template counts. Generation probabilities in a later analysis came from a VDJ recombination model fitted to out-of-frame rearrangements, and those results were checked against IGoR. A later analysis scored TCR-TCR, TCR-HLA and TCR-CMV co-occurrence with hypergeometric tests, applying a repertoire-size bias correction to TCR pairs. A later analysis estimated false discovery rates by permuting HLA or CMV assignments 20 times. In a later analysis, co-occurring TCRs were grouped using DBSCAN, with TCRdist sequence similarity added in when clustering inside HLA-allele-positive subsets. Repertoires with fewer than 30,000 or more than 120,000 public chains, plus five repertoires with anomalous nucleotide sharing, were excluded from co-occurrence clustering. TCRdb mirrors the immuneACCESS table, restricted to in-frame sequences. Some clones are absent from its copies; in checked studies, under half trace to an unresolved V gene, and the reason for the others is unknown. V and J calls and clone size are copied from that table; D and trimming were computed from the DNA. A total of roughly 220,000 clones appear in this sample, roughly 80% of them only once. The biggest ten clones account for about 1.7% of the sample.

The data were obtained in a study of cytomegalovirus exposure and HLA in healthy donors (dated by TCRdb to about 2017). Some background on the complete study: An earlier analysis of roughly 500 of the donors reported about 260 Gb of sequence data and 117 million unique TCR beta sequences obtained from some 170 million T cells. Of the 350 to 400 genotyped donors, approximately 82% fell in the genetic ancestry cluster associated with self-reported Caucasian donors. The study used immunosequencing to profile the T cell repertoires of approximately 640 subjects and linked those repertoires to cytomegalovirus serostatus. Class I and class II HLA loci were covered by the typing at four-digit resolution. Among 398 genotyped donors of the cohort, an average of about 240,000 unique TCR beta nucleotide sequences was sequenced per donor, of which about 19% were non-productive. The study combined high-throughput TCR immunosequencing, statistical association of individual TCRs with disease status, and machine learning to predict cytomegalovirus infection status. To decide whether each TCR beta V gene segment behaved as functional or pseudogenic, an earlier analysis of some 600 of the donors relied on high-throughput TCR beta sequencing. In addition to the first cohort of roughly 700 subjects, a separate validation cohort of 130 or so different subjects was used. The later analysis used no new phenotypic data to find candidate immune exposures, relying instead on TCR beta sequences and their occurrence across donors. In a later analysis, previously published TCR beta repertoires from 550 to 750 donors were re-analyzed and high-resolution HLA genotyping was added so that TCR occurrence patterns could be studied. Roughly 5 DR-DQ haplotypes were treated as single units for association and clustering because of strong linkage in the cohort. Donor age, sex, ethnicity and CMV serostatus were compiled alongside the repertoire data. Roughly 300 gigabases of sequencing data and about 92 million unique TCR sequences made up an early release that covered some 640 HLA-typed donors. Typing coverage varied by locus: about 620-630 donors for A, B, C, DRB1 and DQB1; roughly 520 for DQA1; about 570 for DPA1; around 490 for DPB1. All discovery cohort repertoires had been generated on a single sequencing platform. The study was designed to test whether signatures of past pathogen exposure could be identified by cataloging public T cell receptors. A later genetic analysis used genome-wide SNP genotypes for about three fifths of the roughly 700 donors, treating that subset as a discovery cohort. Overall study outcomes, separate from this receptor: In a later genetic analysis, fewer N-insertions in productive TCRs were reported among donors in an Asian-associated ancestry cluster than the approximately 670-donor mean. The study gave a list of over 150 TCR beta chains associated with cytomegalovirus. In a later analysis, the rate of TCR association differed among HLA loci, with DRB1 alleles having the most associated TCRs and HLA-C alleles having the fewest. In vitro tests confirmed that a few of the cytomegalovirus-associated TCR beta chains recognize cytomegalovirus antigens. In a later analysis, most CMV-associated TCR beta chains were found to appear HLA-restricted, with HLA associations seemingly driven largely by CMV exposure. Only TCR beta chains were sequenced in this cohort, and the absence of alpha or paired-chain data limited detectable features. Strong co-occurrence of HLA alleles, especially DR and DQ, made assigning TCR associations to individual alleles difficult. Because counts were too low, seventeen rarely observed V segments, including chromosome 9 orphons, were left out of the earlier analysis of several hundred of the donors. Correlated functional status among segregating V segments might be attributable to linkage disequilibrium, but an unknown experimental factor could not be ruled out. Because HLA typing was unavailable for some donors at each locus, only the typed subset was used in association tests. An earlier analysis of approximately 540 of the donors showed that most TCR beta V segments appeared in productive rearrangements either about 90% or about 30% of the time, which broadly matched IMGT annotations. According to a later analysis, parvovirus B19, influenza, CMV and Epstein-Barr virus appeared linked to several top co-occurrence clusters. In a later analysis, HLA-associated TCR beta chains were found to be more clonally expanded and to have lower generation probabilities than equally common non-associated chains. Some IMGT-functional V segments, including TRBV6-2 and TRBV6-3, could not be distinguished by the 87-base-pair reads and were therefore excluded. While some public TCRs were present in many individuals, most TCR sequences turned up only very rarely across donors. CMV serostatus was the only immune exposure information available for the cohort. Sequencing depth was assumed to be roughly uniform across donors in the presence/absence analyses, though that assumption may not hold. A cluster of highly shared sequence variants was judged likely to be a technical artifact of the sequencing pipeline. The classifier was reported to diagnose cytomegalovirus status with high specificity and sensitivity in both the original and validation cohorts. An association between a missense DCLRE1C variant and V-gene and J-gene trimming of TCR beta chains was found in a later genetic analysis and replicated in an independent cohort. The authors suggested that the approach could potentially be generalized to other disease states and immunological phenotypes. At a false discovery rate of 0.05, a later analysis linked approximately 18,000 TCR beta sequences to specific HLA alleles. A further reported finding was that TCR beta sequences accurately predicted the HLA-A and HLA-B alleles for most subjects in the first cohort.

Trimming removed 3 bases from V and 9 bases from J; the gene matches leave 3 bases unexplained. The CDR3 contains 12 residues, cysteine and phenylalanine counted. The read is trimmed to its CDR3 DNA, 36 bases read in frame from base 1. CDR1 and CDR2 are drawn from the germline V gene: SGHVS, FQNEAQ. The cohort comprised 710 or so healthy bone marrow donors. All cohort members were sampled while nominally healthy, although unrecorded immune exposures were likely present. The donor was CMV seronegative and belonged to the group of approximately 320 seronegative cohort members. A peripheral blood sample was provided by each donor, and peripheral blood mononuclear cells were used for TCR beta sequencing. The Qiagen DNeasy Blood Extraction Kit was used to extract genomic DNA from the blood cell samples.

The sample consisted of PBMCs. The sequence derives from a middle-aged man in good health and CMV-seronegative. The chain was built from TRBV7-8 and TRBJ2-7, with 9 bases matching TRBD1. The DNA reads as follows: TGTGCCAGCAGCTTGGGACAGGGCTCGCAGTACTTC. Its protein is CASSLGQGSQYF.